This TCR beta chain was observed in a study of blood T cell repertoires in COVID-19. Trimming removed 5 bases at V and 1 base at J, with 14 bases between. CDR3 length: 15 residues. Germline lookup yields CDR1 MGHDK and CDR2 SYGVNS. As originally analysed: Cell counts per sample came from amplifying reference gene primers. Sequenced by immunoSEQ multiplex PCR; TCRdb stores in-frame clones only, minus some. That table is the source of V, J and clone size, and D and trimming were worked out from the DNA. The table has around 300,000 clones, 70% to 90% seen once. This chain connects TRBV25-1 to TRBJ1-1; the D gene is possibly TRBD1 (6 bases). The sample comprised peripheral blood. This receptor was obtained from a young woman with active or convalescent COVID-19. The CDR3 reads CASSWAGVGNTEAFF. Written as DNA, the CDR3 is TGTGCCAGCAGTTGGGCAGGGGTGGGGAACACTGAAGCTTTCTTT.